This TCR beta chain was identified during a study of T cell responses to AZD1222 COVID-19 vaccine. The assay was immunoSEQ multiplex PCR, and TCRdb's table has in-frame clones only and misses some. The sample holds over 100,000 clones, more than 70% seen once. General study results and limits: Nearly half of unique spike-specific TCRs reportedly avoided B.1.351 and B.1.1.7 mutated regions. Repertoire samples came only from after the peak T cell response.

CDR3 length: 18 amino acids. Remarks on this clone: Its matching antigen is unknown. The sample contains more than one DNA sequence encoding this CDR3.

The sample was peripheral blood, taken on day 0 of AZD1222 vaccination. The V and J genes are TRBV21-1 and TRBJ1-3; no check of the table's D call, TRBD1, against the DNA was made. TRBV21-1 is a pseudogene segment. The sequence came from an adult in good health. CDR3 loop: CASSNSRTVPSSGNTIYF. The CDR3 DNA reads TGTGCCAGCAGTAACTCTCGGACAGTCCCTAGCTCTGGAAACACCATATATTTT.